This TCR beta chain comes out of a study of tumor-infiltrating lymphocytes in oesophageal squamous cell carcinoma (dated by TCRdb to the mid-2010s). This clonotype was picked up a small number of times. This clone's antigen is unknown. Qualities for individual bases were not recorded, and no much larger clone is one base off. The germline V gene yields KGHSH for CDR1 and LQKENI for CDR2. The CDR3 has 15 amino acids, counting the end cysteine and phenylalanine. The sequence is cut down to CDR3 DNA, 45 bases in frame from base 1. V gives up 0 bases and J gives up 1 base, and the segment between their germline ends measures 9 bases. Libraries were constructed by PCR. These reads were obtained on an Illumina HiSeq 2000. Using fastp trimming at Q25 and MiXCR clonotype assembly, TCRdb reanalyzed the public sequencing data and kept in-frame beta chains. When rows share a CDR3 protein, they turn into one entry using the most common DNA and genes. For this sample there are around 6,200 distinct CDR3 sequences; roughly 15% appear just once. In total, the top ten clones hold under 20% of the sample.

The TCR sequence derives from a male donor with esophageal squamous cell carcinoma. Recombination joined TRBV18 with TRBJ2-5; the D gene assignment is ambiguous. The sequenced sample consisted of esophageal tumor tissue. This receptor carries the CDR3 CASSPPEGIQETQYF. The nucleotides read TGTGCCAGCTCACCACCGGAAGGGATCCAAGAGACCCAGTACTTC.